This TCR beta chain was found in a study of T cell repertoires in cytomegalovirus infection (dated 2019 in TCRdb). Regarding the research as a whole: The HLA type of each donor mattered for the analysis, because public TCR beta signatures pointed to carriage of CMV infection along with the matching HLA type. What the work shows at the level of the full study, not this receptor alone: In both this cohort and an independent cohort of 300 to 450 donors, the cumulative frequency of public TCR beta family members distinguished carriers of CMV infection plus the relevant HLA type. The ex vivo response was dominated by HLA-C-restricted CMV-specific TCR beta clonotypes, and the single most frequent clonotype in two of eight donors was supplied by these HLA-C-restricted clonotypes.

Reading the germline V gene (reference sequence) gives CDR1 MNHNY and CDR2 SVGAGI. V is cut by 0 bases and J by 6 bases, and the space between the germline ends is 12 bases. From its cysteine to its phenylalanine, the CDR3 spans 15 amino acids. The read is trimmed to its CDR3 DNA, 45 bases read in frame from base 1. The data were produced on an Illumina HiSeq 1500. TCRdb redid the processing of the public reads, applying fastp at Q25 and MiXCR, and retained in-frame beta chains. Each entry merges the rows of one CDR3 protein and shows their most common DNA and genes. The sample yields 500,000 or so distinct CDR3 sequences; about 15% were counted once. The ten largest clones add up to about 24% of the sample. This clonotype was counted many times. The specificity of this receptor is unknown. Qualities for individual bases were not recorded, and no much larger clone is one base off.

Sequencing was performed on CD8+ T cells from PBMCs. The TCR sequence derives from a human donor in good health (CMV status not recorded). Some clones in this sample may be carry-over from other donors' samples. Recombination connected TRBV6-6 to TRBJ1-5; the D gene assignment is ambiguous. The CDR3 in this case is CASSYSSCGCQPQHF. The nucleotide sequence is given as TGTGCCAGCAGTTACTCGTCGTGCGGGTGTCAGCCCCAGCATTTT.